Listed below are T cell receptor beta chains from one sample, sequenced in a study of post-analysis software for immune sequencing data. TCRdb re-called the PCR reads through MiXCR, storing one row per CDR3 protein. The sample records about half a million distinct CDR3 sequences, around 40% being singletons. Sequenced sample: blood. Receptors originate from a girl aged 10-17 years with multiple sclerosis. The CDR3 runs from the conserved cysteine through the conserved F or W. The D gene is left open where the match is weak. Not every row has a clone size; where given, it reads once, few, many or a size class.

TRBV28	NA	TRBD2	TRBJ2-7	TGCGCCAGCACCCCCCACGGGAGGCTAACCTACGAGCAGTACTTC	CASTPHGRLTYEQYF
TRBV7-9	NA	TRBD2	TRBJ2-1	TGTGCCAGCAGGAATCTAGCGGGTAACAATGAGCAGTTCTTC	CASRNLAGNNEQFF
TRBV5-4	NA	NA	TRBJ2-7	TGTGCCAGCAGCTTGGCCGCAGGGGTTAACGAGCAGTACTTC	CASSLAAGVNEQYF
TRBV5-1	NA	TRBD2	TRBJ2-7	TGCGCCGGCAGCTTGGGTAGCGGGATTAGCTACGAGCAGTACTTC	CAGSLGSGISYEQYF
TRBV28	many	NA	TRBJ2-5	TGTGCCAGCAGTTCCGGGTTAGAGACCCAGTACTTC	CASSSGLETQYF
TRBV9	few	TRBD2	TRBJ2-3	TGTGCCAGCAGCCACGGGACTAGCGGGAGAGTTGGAGATACGCAGTATTTT	CASSHGTSGRVGDTQYF
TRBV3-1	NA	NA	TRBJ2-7	TGTGCCAGCAGCCAAAGCGACGGGTGGCTTCCCTACGAGCAGTACTTC	CASSQSDGWLPYEQYF
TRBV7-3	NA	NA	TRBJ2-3	TGTGCCAGCAGCTTAACGTACGCGCGGGAAGGCACAGATACGCAGTATTTT	CASSLTYAREGTDTQYF
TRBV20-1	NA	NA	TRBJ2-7	TGCAGTGCTAGAGACGGAAGCGACCGGGTTTTGGGCGAGCAGTACTTC	CSARDGSDRVLGEQYF
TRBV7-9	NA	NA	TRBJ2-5	TGTGCCAGCAGCCCGAAGTCTTGGACCCCGGAGACCCAGTACTTC	CASSPKSWTPETQYF
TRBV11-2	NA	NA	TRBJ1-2	TGTGCCAGCAGCCACAGGCACTATGGCTACACCTTC	CASSHRHYGYTF
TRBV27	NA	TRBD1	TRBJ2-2	TGTGCCAGCAGTTTATCGATAACAGGGGGTACCGGGGAGCTGTTTTTT	CASSLSITGGTGELFF
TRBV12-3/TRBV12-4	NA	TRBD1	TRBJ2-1	TGTGCCAGCACCCCTTTCCGGGACAGATACAATGAGCAGTTCTTC	CASTPFRDRYNEQFF
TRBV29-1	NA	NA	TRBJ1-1	TGCAGCGCGTCCCAGGTTTACACTGAAGCTTTCTTT	CSASQVYTEAFF
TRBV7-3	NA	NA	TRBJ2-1	TGTGCCAGCAGCTTATTCAGGGACTCGAATGAGCAGTTCTTC	CASSLFRDSNEQFF
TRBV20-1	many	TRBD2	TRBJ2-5	TGCAGTGCTAGAGATCCGGCGGGAGAGGAGACCCAGTACTTC	CSARDPAGEETQYF
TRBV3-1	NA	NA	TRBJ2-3	TGTGCCAGCAGCCAGATCGCGGACGGGGATACGCAGTATTTT	CASSQIADGDTQYF
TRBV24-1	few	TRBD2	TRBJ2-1	TGTGCCACCAGTGATTTAGGGACTAGCGCCTACAATGAGCAGTTCTTC	CATSDLGTSAYNEQFF
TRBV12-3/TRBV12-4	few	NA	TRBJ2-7	TGTGCCAGCATGGTACAGGCCTACGAGCAGTACTTC	CASMVQAYEQYF
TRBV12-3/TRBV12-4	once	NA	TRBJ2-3	TGTGCCAGCAGTTTGGGGGGGCCTTATACGCAGTATTTT	CASSLGGPYTQYF
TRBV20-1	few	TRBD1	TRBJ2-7	TGCAGTGCTAGGGGCACGACAGGGGGCGGCTACGAGCAGTACTTC	CSARGTTGGGYEQYF
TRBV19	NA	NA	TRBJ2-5	TGTGCCAGTACCGACACCAAAGGTGTGGAGACCCAGTACTTC	CASTDTKGVETQYF
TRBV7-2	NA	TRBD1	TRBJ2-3	TGTGCCAGCAGCCCACGGGACAGCCCATCTAGCACAGATACGCAGTATTTT	CASSPRDSPSSTDTQYF
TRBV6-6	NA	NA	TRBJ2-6	TGTGCCAGCAGTTTTCCGCAGTTCTCTGGGGCCAACGCCCTGACTTTC	CASSFPQFSGANALTF